The TCR beta chain described here comes from a study of blood T cell repertoires in COVID-19. Assay used: immunoSEQ multiplex PCR; TCRdb lists only in-frame clones, some missing. The sample consists of around 260,000 clones, roughly 90% of them appearing once. V lost 5 bases, J lost 5 bases, and 21 bases lay in between. The CDR3 has 16 residues. In germline, CDR1 is LGHNT, CDR2 FRNRAP. Sequenced: peripheral blood. The J gene is TRBJ1-2, the V gene TRBV12-5; possible D gene TRBD1, 6 bases. This TCR came from a woman younger than 45 with COVID-19, enrolled during active disease. The CDR3 DNA reads TGTGCTAGTGGTCCTTTGTACGGGGGGCAGGGATATGGCTACACCTTC. It is translated as CASGPLYGGQGYGYTF.